This T cell receptor beta chain was identified during a study of T cell responses to AZD1222 COVID-19 vaccine (dated by TCRdb to the early 2020s). About the full investigation: TCR sequencing was performed for over 230 trial participants, of whom 200 to 220 were given two doses of AZD1222 and around 25 were given two doses of MenACWY control vaccine. Trial participants were enrolled by age into subgroups of 18-55, 56-69 and 70-plus years, and roughly 150, 30 and 60 TCR-sequenced participants, respectively, were included in these subgroups. General study outcomes and caveats: Reportedly, close to half of the unique spike-specific TCRs recognized epitopes lying outside the regions that are mutated in the B.1.351 and B.1.1.7 variants. In the small 56-69-year group, the increase in depth fell short of significance, most likely because of low power. Vaccine-associated CD4 TCRs spanned the whole spike protein, with dominant responses in regions 160-218 and 743-854. Participants were mostly white British, with more females than males. The authors suggested clonal diversity may have been underestimated. Because no day 14 peak-response samples were available, the repertoires could be characterized only after the peak T cell response. Conclusions about previously exposed vaccinees are limited because only six or seven AZD1222 recipients were SARS-CoV-2 seropositive at baseline. Spike-specific TCR breadth and depth rose significantly after two AZD1222 doses compared with day 0 and with MenACWY recipients.

Sample time point, as interpreted from the label and publication: about 28 days (+/-7) after the second vaccine dose. AZD1222 recipients whose second dose came at about 4 weeks and those whose second dose came at about 12 weeks were combined into one group, since spike-specific TCR depth and breadth did not differ between the two schedules. Vaccinee samples came from UK trials COV001 and COV002, including a single-blind randomized controlled phase 2/3 trial of AZD1222 (ChAdOx1 nCoV-19) in healthy adults. Trial participant PBMC samples were collected at day 0 and day 28 after the second dose for TCRbeta chain sequencing. On this clone: Its antigen has not been determined. Base qualities are not at hand, and no much larger clone is one base apart.

The CDR3 regions of human TCRbeta chains were analyzed by immunosequencing. On the authors' methods: TCRs in the repertoires were matched against a reference library of SARS-CoV-2-specific TCRs that had been generated with the MIRA antigen-specificity platform. Breadth meant the fraction of unique TCRs that were SARS-CoV-2-associated, whereas depth meant the fraction of total T cells that were SARS-CoV-2-associated. Using the MIRA data, each spike-specific TCR was assigned both to the spike region to which the TCR was reactive and to a CD4 or CD8 class. Log10-transformed breadth and depth values were compared by one-way ANOVA with Sidak's multiple comparisons tests. Entries here come from immuneACCESS through TCRdb and include only in-frame sequences with V and J called. Some clones fail to appear in such tables; in the studies checked, an unresolved V gene covers under half of the shortfall, and the cause of the remainder is unknown. V and J calls plus clone size are reproduced from that table; the DNA served to infer D and trimming. This sample gives approximately 150,000 clones in total; 91% of them show up just once. 1.5% to 2% of the sample belongs to the ten largest clones.

CDR1 MNHEY and CDR2 SVGAGI were looked up in the germline V gene. Trimming leaves V shorter by 1 base and J shorter by 5 bases, with the junction holding 5 bases beyond the gene matches. Measured from the cysteine to the phenylalanine, the CDR3 is 15 residues long. Of the read, only the CDR3 DNA is kept; its 45 bases are in frame from base 1. The sequence was obtained from an adult who received the AZD1222 COVID-19 vaccine. Source: peripheral blood, taken 28 days after the second AZD1222 dose. This chain is built from TRBV6-5 and TRBJ1-1, with TRBD1 matching 9 junction bases. The DNA sequence reads TGTGCCAGCAGTTACTGGGGACAGGGAAGTACTGAAGCTTTCTTT. Its product reads: CASSYWGQGSTEAFF.